This T cell receptor beta chain was obtained from a study of blood T cells in healthy people across ages. The second PCR ran roughly 6 to 11 cycles with a sample-barcoded 5' primer and J-beta primers. TCRdb redid the calling of the 5' RACE reads with MiXCR, one entry per CDR3 protein. Of around 1,800,000 distinct CDR3 sequences in the sample, roughly two fifths were seen once. V lost 4 bases and J 2 bases, leaving 11 bases between the germline ends. The CDR3 loop spans 13 amino acids. Per germline, CDR1 DFQATT and CDR2 SNEGSKA (reference sequence). Sequencing input: blood. J is TRBJ1-2 and V is TRBV20-1, with D maybe TRBD1 (6 bases). The receptor was isolated from a human donor in good health. The DNA of the CDR3 is TGCAGTGCTAAGGACAGCAAAAACTATGGCTACACCTTC. Protein: CSAKDSKNYGYTF.